These 23 T cell receptor beta chains were all obtained from the same sample, sequenced in a study of response to subunit inactivated influenza vaccine (dated by TCRdb to 2016 to 2019). Library prep was done by RT-PCR. The instrument was an Illumina HiSeq 2500. TCRdb handled the public reads itself, with Q25 trimming in fastp and clone calling in MiXCR, and kept productive beta chains. Rows with a matching CDR3 protein are joined into one entry that keeps the most common DNA and genes. Recorded for this sample are 550,000 to 650,000 distinct CDR3 sequences; roughly 12% of them occurred a single time. The ten largest clones take up roughly 10% of the sample. The sample consisted of PBMCs from blood, taken on the day of vaccination. The receptors shown here come from a middle-aged man who received an inactivated influenza vaccine. Donor details come from another sample of the same person, matched by shared clones.

Only a few counts were recorded for this clonotype. The chain combines TRBV28 with TRBJ1-5, with unresolved D. Germline assignment: CDR1 MDHEN and CDR2 SYDVKM. This CDR3 spans 17 amino acids. The ends were cut back, 5 bases at V and 2 bases at J, with 19 bases in the middle. In DNA, the CDR3 is TGTGCCAGCAGTCTGGCGGTATGGGAAGAAGGCAATCAGCCCCAGCATTTT. It codes for CASSLAVWEEGNQPQHF.

This clonotype was picked up many times. V usage is TRBV4-2 and J usage is TRBJ2-7; TRBD2 is a possible D gene (7 bases). V lost 4 bases, J lost 0 bases, and 13 bases lay in between. The CDR3 covers 15 residues. Germline CDR1 and CDR2: LGHNA and YNFKEQ. This CDR3 reads CASSPRGGSSYEQYF. CDR3 nucleotide sequence: TGTGCCAGCAGCCCAAGGGGGGGGAGCTCCTACGAGCAGTACTTC.

The chain carries TRBV20-1 and TRBJ2-1; TRBD2 might be the D (5 bases). V lost 0 bases and J 8 bases, leaving 17 bases between the germline ends. Per the germline V gene, CDR1 is DFQATT and CDR2 is SNEGSKA (reference sequence). This CDR3 has 15 amino acids. The CDR3 loop is CSARDNTRVNHEQFF. CDR3 nucleotide sequence: TGCAGTGCTAGAGATAACACTAGGGTCAACCATGAGCAGTTCTTC.

The chain links TRBV4-3 to TRBJ1-1; D remains unclear. Trimming shortened V by 4 bases and J by 5 bases, and 11 bases separated the two germline ends. CDR1 and CDR2 (germline): LGHNA, YSLEER. This CDR3 is 13 amino acids long. The CDR3 nucleotides read TGCGCCAGCAGCCCCGTGTATGGGACTGAAGCTTTCTTT. As protein: CASSPVYGTEAFF.

The chain joins TRBV6-2 or TRBV6-3 to TRBJ2-4, with D possibly being TRBD1 (6 bases). V gave up 5 bases and J gave up 5 bases, with 16 bases separating them. The CDR3 totals 15 residues. Germline V gene sequence: CDR1 MNHEY, CDR2 SVGEGT. The CDR3 sequence: CASSPEGVRQNIQYF. The CDR3 DNA sequence: TGTGCCAGCAGTCCTGAGGGGGTCCGCCAAAACATTCAGTACTTC.

This clonotype was seen more than once but under ten times. The rearrangement joins TRBV5-5 to TRBJ2-7; D gene ambiguous. In germline, CDR1 is SGHKS, CDR2 YYEKEE (reference sequence). Trimming pared 0 bases from V and 2 bases from J, leaving 9 bases between. The CDR3 spans 14 residues. The CDR3 spells CASSLDGRTYEQYF. The CDR3 DNA sequence: TGTGCCAGCAGCTTGGATGGCAGGACCTACGAGCAGTACTTC.

The chain joins TRBV7-8 to TRBJ2-1; D unclear. Trimming removed 10 bases at V and 0 bases at J, with 7 bases between. The CDR3 consists of 12 residues. Looked up from germline, CDR1 is SGHVS and CDR2 is FQNEAQ. The DNA of the CDR3 is TGTGCCACTCAGAGCTCCTACAATGAGCAGTTCTTC. Translating gives CATQSSYNEQFF.

This clonotype showed up many times. J is TRBJ2-2 and V is TRBV29-1; 10 bases agree with TRBD2. The CDR3 runs to 13 residues. V trimming: 7 bases; J trimming: 5 bases; junction bases outside the gene matches: 4. Per the germline V gene, CDR1 is SQVTM and CDR2 is ANQGSEA. CDR3 residues: CSASSGSTGELFF. CDR3 DNA sequence: TGCAGCGCCTCTAGCGGGAGTACCGGGGAGCTGTTTTTT.

This chain links TRBV29-1 with TRBJ1-1; the match to TRBD1 covers 10 bases. This CDR3 spans 14 amino acids. Germline CDR1 and CDR2: SQVTM and ANQGSEA. After removal of 4 bases from V and 7 bases from J, the junction contained 9 bases not matched to a gene. The CDR3 loop reads CSVVPRQGAFEAFF. The CDR3 region has the DNA TGCAGCGTTGTTCCTAGACAGGGGGCTTTTGAAGCTTTCTTT. The full variable domain, with the rest looked up from reference TRBV29-1 and TRBJ1-1, is SAVISQKPSRDICQRGTSLTIQCQVDSQVTMMFWYRQQPGQSLTLIATANQGSEATYESGFVIDKFPISRPNLTFSTLTVSNMSPEDSSIYLCSVVPRQGAFEAFFGQGTRLTVV.

This clonotype has just a few counts. The chain combines TRBV4-3 with TRBJ2-3; D not certain. The V gene's germline CDR1 is LGHNA and CDR2 YSLEER. V was shortened by 4 bases and J by 7 bases, with 12 bases between the two germline ends. The CDR3 has 13 residues. CDR3 sequence reads: CASSPDRQYTQYF. The CDR3 region has the DNA TGCGCCAGCAGCCCGGACCGGCAGTATACGCAGTATTTT.

The sample holds a few counts of this clonotype. CDR3 in DNA: TGTGCCAGCAGTCCGACTCCGGGACACCTACCGGGCACAGATACGCAGTATTTT. Its translation: CASSPTPGHLPGTDTQYF. The J gene is TRBJ2-3, the V gene TRBV28; possibly TRBD1 for D (6 bases). In germline, CDR1 is MDHEN, CDR2 SYDVKM. Trimming took 5 bases from V and 1 from J, leaving 22 bases between them. The CDR3 sequence is 18 residues long.

Only a few counts were recorded for this clonotype. The chain employs TRBV6-5 and TRBJ2-1, with a tentative D call TRBD1 (6 bases). This CDR3 region has 13 residues. V gave up 4 bases and J gave up 9 bases, with 13 bases separating them. Germline CDR1 MNHEY, CDR2 SVGAGI. Here the CDR3 DNA reads TGTGCCAGCAGTTTTCTACAGGGTATTGAGCAGTTCTTC. Protein: CASSFLQGIEQFF.

CDR3: CASSLWNRGFYEQYF. The CDR3 DNA sequence: TGTGCCAGCAGCTTATGGAACAGGGGGTTCTACGAGCAGTACTTC. The gene calls are TRBV7-8 and TRBJ2-7; 8 bases map to TRBD1. The V and J ends lost 2 bases and 3 bases, in that order; junction bases with no gene match: 6. This CDR3 is 15 amino acids long. CDR1 is SGHVS, CDR2 FQNEAQ, per germline.

The chain combines TRBV15 with TRBJ2-3; D unresolved. This CDR3 has 16 residues. Germline-derived CDR1 and CDR2 are LNHNV and YYDKDF (reference sequence). Trimming left V 0 bases short and J 3 bases short, with 13 bases between. The chain's CDR3 is CATSRDTVFPTDTQYF. DNA for the CDR3: TGTGCCACCAGCAGAGATACCGTCTTCCCGACAGATACGCAGTATTTT.

This clonotype was detected ten times or more. This chain uses TRBV7-9 with TRBJ1-1; perhaps TRBD1 as D (5 bases). Trimming left V 1 base short and J 0 bases short, with 9 bases between. From germline, CDR1 is SEHNR and CDR2 FQNEAQ (reference sequence). This CDR3 region has 15 residues. CDR3 in amino acids: CASSLGQPMNTEAFF. CDR3 DNA sequence: TGTGCCAGCAGCTTAGGACAGCCGATGAACACTGAAGCTTTCTTT.

This clonotype was observed a few times. This chain connects TRBV29-1 to TRBJ2-2; D call uncertain. The V end was cut by 7 bases, the J end by 4 bases, with 7 bases between. The CDR3 covers 11 residues. The germline V gene encodes CDR1 SQVTM and CDR2 ANQGSEA. CDR3: CSAQATGELFF. The CDR3 coding sequence is TGCAGCGCCCAAGCCACCGGGGAGCTGTTTTTT.

This sequence joins TRBV6-1 and TRBJ2-7; the D gene is possibly TRBD1 (5 bases). The CDR3 is 14 residues long. V dropped 3 bases and J dropped 6 bases, with 15 bases sitting between them. The germline V gene has CDR1 MNHNS and CDR2 SASEGT. The CDR3, as DNA: TGTGCCAGCAGTGATGGGGCAGGGTTAAGCGAGCAGTACTTC. It is translated as CASSDGAGLSEQYF.

Many counts were recorded for this clonotype. The V and J genes are TRBV5-1 and TRBJ2-3; D is undetermined. Germline V gene lookup returns CDR1 SGHRS and CDR2 YFSETQ. The V and J ends lost 7 bases and 2 bases respectively, with 8 bases between them. This CDR3 has 12 residues. The DNA for the CDR3 is TGCGCCAGCCAACAGAACACAGATACGCAGTATTTT. Its protein product is CASQQNTDTQYF.

This clonotype was counted at least ten times. The V and J genes are TRBV6-6 and TRBJ1-3; D gene uncertain. This CDR3 has 13 residues. Per the germline V gene, CDR1 is MNHNY and CDR2 is SVGAGI (reference sequence). V was shortened by 6 bases and J by 3 bases, with 9 bases between the two germline ends. CDR3 sequence (DNA): TGTGCCAGCAGCCGGGGTGGTGGAAACACCATATATTTT. Amino acids: CASSRGGGNTIYF.

This clonotype appeared a few times. The CDR3 DNA sequence: TGTGCCAGCACCTCCGGGACAGGGAGTACTGAAGCTTTCTTT. It yields the protein CASTSGTGSTEAFF. This sequence joins TRBV3-1 and TRBJ1-1, with TRBD1 matching over 9 bases. The CDR3 sequence is 14 residues long. With V trimmed by 7 bases and J by 5 bases, 8 bases remained unmatched. Germline-derived CDR1 and CDR2 are LGHDT and YNNKEL (reference sequence).

This clonotype was seen a few times. The rearrangement uses TRBV7-2 and TRBJ2-3; a weak D match, TRBD2 (5 bases). Trimming stripped 5 bases from V and 3 bases from J, with 15 bases between. The CDR3 consists of 15 residues. Per germline, CDR1 SGHTA and CDR2 FQGNSA. CDR3 amino acids: CASSKSGPATDTQYF. The CDR3 DNA reads as TGTGCCAGCAGCAAGAGCGGCCCAGCGACAGATACGCAGTATTTT.

This chain connects TRBV5-1 to TRBJ2-3; 10 nucleotides match TRBD1. Germline trimming cut 6 bases from V and 4 bases from J; bases unmatched to any gene: 8. In germline, CDR1 is SGHRS, CDR2 YFSETQ. The CDR3 consists of 15 residues. CDR3 amino acids: CASTSTGGLSDTQYF. DNA for the CDR3: TGCGCCAGCACGTCGACAGGGGGCCTTTCAGATACGCAGTATTTT.

This clonotype was counted only a few times. The rearrangement links TRBV12-3 or TRBV12-4 to TRBJ2-7; TRBD2 is a possible D gene (7 bases). V lost 6 bases, J lost 4 bases, and 16 bases lay in between. This CDR3 comprises 14 residues. This chain's CDR3 is CASSQGGVTYEQYF. CDR3 DNA: TGTGCCAGCAGCCAAGGGGGGGTTACTTACGAGCAGTACTTC.